This passage covers 30 T cell receptor beta chains from one sample sequenced in a study of spatial heterogeneity in lung cancer. One entry per CDR3 protein results from TCRdb running MiXCR on the 5' RACE reads. Among more than 9,000 distinct CDR3 sequences listed, approximately 6.2% were seen once. The time point is: sample taken at primary tumor resection. Whole RNA, isolated from tumor, nontumor lung or frozen PBMC, was sequenced without prior sorting. The sample in question was normal lung tissue next to the tumor, obtained at surgery. Receptors were obtained from a male donor with early-stage non-small cell lung cancer.

This clonotype was seen many times. Since the library was made to target alpha chains, this beta chain is a stray read and its abundance is not meaningful. The chain uses TRBV29-1 and TRBJ1-2; weak D call: TRBD1 (5 bases). Looked up from germline, CDR1 is SQVTM and CDR2 is ANQGSEA. V was clipped by 7 bases and J by 8 bases, with 20 bases between them. The CDR3 is made up of 13 amino acids. The CDR3 spells CSAHGGVSLGYTF. For the CDR3, the DNA is TGCAGCGCTCATGGGGGGGTAAGCCTGGGCTACACCTTC.

This clonotype was detected many times. Little can be read into the size of this beta chain, an off-target read in a library designed for alpha chains. This chain uses TRBV20-1 with TRBJ1-1; D unresolved. CDR3 size: 12 residues. Trimming took off 1 base at V and 0 bases at J, with 3 bases between the two ends. Germline loops: CDR1 DFQATT, CDR2 SNEGSKA (reference sequence). The CDR3 loop reads CSARVMNTEAFF. CDR3 sequence (DNA): TGCAGTGCTAGAGTTATGAACACTGAAGCTTTCTTT.

Notes on this clonotype: Little can be read into the size of this beta chain, an off-target read in a library designed for alpha chains. This chain connects TRBV5-1 to TRBJ1-5; a possible D gene is TRBD1 (5 bases). This CDR3 region has 14 residues. Germline V CDR1 and CDR2: SGHRS, YFSETQ. The ends were cut back, 2 bases at V and 4 bases at J, with 10 bases in the middle. CDR3 nucleotides: TGCGCCAGCAGCTTAGGGACGGTAAATCAGCCCCAGCATTTT. Protein sequence: CASSLGTVNQPQHF.

This clonotype was observed at least ten times. Little can be read into the size of this beta chain, an off-target read in a library designed for alpha chains. This chain uses TRBV4-1 with TRBJ2-2, with D possibly matching TRBD2 (6 bases). Germline V CDR1 and CDR2: MGHRA, YSYEKL. This CDR3 has 14 amino acids. Trimming removed 5 bases from V and 4 bases from J, with 11 bases in between. The CDR3 region has the DNA TGCGCCAGCAGCGGGGGGATGGTCACCGGGGAGCTGTTTTTT. Its protein is CASSGGMVTGELFF.

By share, this clonotype counts as medium-sized. This beta chain came through as a stray read in a library set up for alpha chains, and its size says little. J is TRBJ1-2 and V is TRBV29-1; D unclear. The length of the CDR3 is 11 residues. Trimming shortened V by 2 bases and J by 6 bases, and 7 bases separated the two germline ends. The germline V gene has CDR1 SQVTM and CDR2 ANQGSEA. CDR3 sequence (DNA): TGCAGCGTTGAACAGGCTGATGGCTACACCTTC. It specifies CSVEQADGYTF.

A few counts support this clonotype. This beta chain is an unintended read in a library built for alpha chains; its size means little. The rearrangement uses TRBV6-5 and TRBJ2-5; D gene unclear. V lost 4 bases, J lost 5 bases, and 17 bases lay in between. There are 15 residues in the CDR3. Germline CDR1 reads MNHEY; CDR2 reads SVGAGI. CDR3 loop: CASSSKTGLKETQYF. CDR3 coding DNA: TGTGCCAGCAGTTCCAAGACCGGATTGAAGGAGACCCAGTACTTC.

This clonotype has a count of ten or more. This beta chain is a stray sequence in a library constructed for alpha chains; its clone size is not meaningful. The chain is built from TRBV29-1 and TRBJ2-5; tentatively, D is TRBD1 (6 bases). Germline values: CDR1 SQVTM, CDR2 ANQGSEA. Trimming removed 1 base from V and 2 bases from J, with 11 bases in between. The CDR3 extends over 14 amino acids. CDR3 in DNA: TGCAGCGTTGAAGCCTCGGACAGACAAGAGACCCAGTACTTC. It specifies CSVEASDRQETQYF.

This clonotype occurred once. Within a library made for alpha chains, this beta chain is off target, and its count is uninformative. The J gene is TRBJ1-1, the V gene TRBV29-1; tentatively, D is TRBD1 (5 bases). The CDR3 sequence is 15 residues long. Trimming removed 6 bases at V and 0 bases at J, with 17 bases between. CDR1 is SQVTM, CDR2 ANQGSEA, per germline. The CDR3 nucleotides read TGCAGCGTCTCCGTGGGGTGGGGGATGAACACTGAAGCTTTCTTT. Residues: CSVSVGWGMNTEAFF. Variable domain in full (rest from reference TRBV29-1 and TRBJ1-1): SAVISQKPSRDICQRGTSLTIQCQVDSQVTMMFWYRQQPGQSLTLIATANQGSEATYESGFVIDKFPISRPNLTFSTLTVSNMSPEDSSIYLCSVSVGWGMNTEAFFGQGTRLTVV.

This clonotype came up many times. This beta chain was picked up by a library intended for alpha chains and is off target, so its count carries little meaning. The chain joins TRBV18 to TRBJ1-1; the D is unclear. From germline, CDR1 is KGHSH and CDR2 LQKENI. CDR3 size: 14 residues. V was clipped by 2 bases and J by 7 bases, with 14 bases between them. The CDR3 sequence is CASSPIVENVEAFF. In DNA form, the CDR3 reads TGTGCCAGCTCACCAATTGTGGAGAATGTTGAAGCTTTCTTT.

This clonotype was counted ten times or more. This beta chain is a stray read from a library made for alpha chains; its abundance is not meaningful. The CDR3 protein is CASSSDRGVHEQYF. The DNA of the CDR3 is TGTGCCAGCAGTTCGGACCGGGGGGTCCACGAGCAGTACTTC. The V and J genes are TRBV12-3 or TRBV12-4 and TRBJ2-7, with 7 bases lining up with TRBD2. The CDR3 covers 14 residues. With 4 bases clipped from V and 5 bases from J, the junction kept 8 bases outside the gene matches.

This clonotype was found a few times. Little can be read into the size of this beta chain, an off-target read in a library designed for alpha chains. The V gene is TRBV5-1, the J gene TRBJ2-5; D perhaps matches TRBD2 (6 bases). V was shortened by 4 bases and J by 3 bases, with 13 bases between the two germline ends. The germline gives CDR1 SGHRS, CDR2 YFSETQ. The CDR3 covers 14 residues. In DNA form, the CDR3 reads TGCGCCAGCAGCCCGGGAGATTGGGAAGAGACCCAGTACTTC. Translating gives CASSPGDWEETQYF.

This clonotype showed up many times. This beta chain slipped into a library made for alpha chains as a stray read, so its size is not meaningful. This rearrangement joins TRBV15 to TRBJ1-1, with D perhaps matching TRBD1 (6 bases). Germline values: CDR1 LNHNV, CDR2 YYDKDF (reference sequence). The CDR3 extends over 18 amino acids. With 0 bases removed from V and 0 bases from J, the gap between germline ends came to 17 bases. The CDR3 here is CATSRDLGTGSVNTEAFF. CDR3 nucleotides: TGTGCCACCAGCAGAGATTTGGGTACAGGGAGCGTGAACACTGAAGCTTTCTTT.

At least ten counts were recorded for this clonotype. With the library built for alpha chains, this beta chain is off target and its frequency is not meaningful. This rearrangement joins TRBV2 to TRBJ2-3; D remains unclear. The CDR3 runs 13 residues. V lost 3 bases, J lost 5 bases, and 9 bases lay in between. In germline, CDR1 is SNHLY, CDR2 FYNNEI. The CDR3 region is CASSEPSGDTQYF. The CDR3 nucleotides are TGTGCCAGCAGTGAGCCCTCCGGAGATACGCAGTATTTT.

In the case of this clonotype: This beta chain is a stray read from a library made for alpha chains; its abundance is not meaningful. The chain couples TRBV6-2 or TRBV6-3 to TRBJ1-5; 10 nucleotides align to TRBD1. Trimming removed 5 bases from V and 6 bases from J; junction bases left unmatched: 4. Germline V gene sequence: CDR1 MNHEY, CDR2 SVGEGT. The CDR3 loop spans 14 amino acids. Here the CDR3 reads CASSLTGGIQPQHF. DNA for the CDR3: TGTGCCAGCAGTCTGACAGGGGGCATTCAGCCCCAGCATTTT.

In this sample, this clonotype turned up many times. Being off target in a library aimed at alpha chains, this beta chain has a size of little meaning. The V gene is TRBV6-1, the J gene TRBJ1-1; D uncertain. The CDR3 is made up of 16 amino acids. Deletions cut 3 bases from V and 4 bases from J, with 18 bases between. Germline CDR1 reads MNHNS; CDR2 reads SASEGT. The CDR3 DNA reads as TGTGCCAGCAGTGATTTAGGGCCTACACTCGGCACTGAAGCTTTCTTT. Translated, it gives CASSDLGPTLGTEAFF.

This clonotype has only a few counts. This beta chain was picked up by a library intended for alpha chains and is off target, so its count carries little meaning. The V and J genes are TRBV24-1 and TRBJ2-1, with D perhaps assigned TRBD1 or TRBD2 (5 bases each). Germline V gene sequence: CDR1 KGHDR, CDR2 SFDVKD. The V gene lost 8 bases and the J gene lost 10 bases, with 17 bases spanning the gap. The CDR3 loop spans 13 amino acids. CDR3 sequence (DNA): TGTGCCACCAAAGGGGACGGGCTTGGGGAGCAGTTCTTC. Its translation: CATKGDGLGEQFF.

Remarks on this clonotype: This beta chain is a stray read from a library made for alpha chains; its abundance is not meaningful. V gene TRBV7-2 combines with J gene TRBJ2-3, with D perhaps matching TRBD2 (6 bases). The CDR3 is 14 amino acids. The V gene lost 5 bases and the J gene lost 5 bases, with 14 bases spanning the gap. Looked up from germline, CDR1 is SGHTA and CDR2 is FQGNSA. This CDR3 is CASSRAGLLDTQYF. The CDR3 DNA is TGTGCCAGCAGCCGCGCGGGATTACTAGATACGCAGTATTTT.

Relative to its sample, this clonotype is medium-sized. This beta chain is off target for a library built for alpha chains, so its abundance means little. The CDR3, as DNA: TGCAGTGCTTCCTCAAGTATGGATCCCTATGGCTACACCTTC. Amino acids: CSASSSMDPYGYTF. The rearrangement links TRBV20-1 to TRBJ1-2; no clear D. This CDR3 has 14 residues. The germline V gene encodes CDR1 DFQATT and CDR2 SNEGSKA (reference sequence). The V end was cut by 5 bases, the J end by 4 bases, with 17 bases between.

This clonotype has at least ten counts. The size of this beta chain means little, since it is a stray read in a library made for alpha chains. V gene TRBV4-2 combines with J gene TRBJ2-7; 7 bases fit TRBD1. Looked up from germline, CDR1 is LGHNA and CDR2 is YNFKEQ. The CDR3 covers 15 residues. Germline trimming cut 1 base from V and 5 bases from J; bases unmatched to any gene: 8. The CDR3 loop reads CASSQAGGGQNEQYF. The CDR3 nucleotides are TGTGCCAGCAGCCAAGCCGGTGGGGGACAGAACGAGCAGTACTTC.

The sample holds a few counts of this clonotype. This beta chain is a stray read from a library made for alpha chains; its abundance is not meaningful. The chain links TRBV2 to TRBJ2-2; D uncertain. CDR1 is SNHLY and CDR2 is FYNNEI in the germline V gene. The ends were cut back, 4 bases at V and 7 bases at J, with 7 bases in the middle. The CDR3 contains 12 residues. In DNA form, the CDR3 reads TGTGCCAGCAGTGCTACAATCGGGGAGCTGTTTTTT. Protein: CASSATIGELFF.

This clonotype was recorded at least ten times. With the library built for alpha chains, this beta chain is off target and its frequency is not meaningful. The chain carries TRBV20-1 and TRBJ2-3; possible D gene TRBD2, 5 bases. The germline V gene encodes CDR1 DFQATT and CDR2 SNEGSKA (reference sequence). V lost 1 base, J lost 4 bases, and 9 bases lay in between. The CDR3 covers 13 residues. CDR3 amino acids: CSARVSGSDTQYF. CDR3 bases: TGCAGTGCTAGAGTATCGGGGTCAGATACGCAGTATTTT.

This clonotype was seen at least ten times. This beta chain came through as a stray read in a library set up for alpha chains, and its size says little. The CDR3 region is CASSQDFGGGPQYF. The DNA for the CDR3 is TGTGCCAGCAGCCAAGATTTCGGGGGAGGGCCACAGTACTTC. The chain employs TRBV14 and TRBJ2-5, with 7 positions matching TRBD2. In germline, CDR1 is SGHDN, CDR2 FVKESK. V shed 0 bases and J 11 bases; nucleotides not matched to a gene: 9. This CDR3 has 14 amino acids. The full variable domain, its missing parts supplied by reference TRBV14 and TRBJ2-5, is EAGVTQFPSHSVIEKGQTVTLRCDPISGHDNLYWYRRVMGKEIKFLLHFVKESKQDESGMPNNRFLAERTGGTYSTLKVQPAELEDSGVYFCASSQDFGGGPQYFGPGTRLLVL.

This clonotype occurred many times. This beta chain came through as a stray read in a library set up for alpha chains, and its size says little. The chain combines TRBV20-1 with TRBJ2-1; no firm D call. Looked up from germline, CDR1 is DFQATT and CDR2 is SNEGSKA (reference sequence). The CDR3 length is 10 residues. The V end was cut by 7 bases, the J end by 7 bases, with 8 bases between. CDR3 nucleotides: TGCAGTGTCCGTGGGAATGAGCAGTTCTTC. The encoded protein is CSVRGNEQFF.

Comments on this clonotype: With the library built for alpha chains, this beta chain is off target and its frequency is not meaningful. V and J are TRBV3-1 and TRBJ1-6, with unresolved D. Germline values: CDR1 LGHDT, CDR2 YNNKEL (reference sequence). Trimming removed 4 bases from V and 8 bases from J, with 15 bases in between. The CDR3 is 15 residues long. The CDR3 loop is CASSPSPSPDSPLHF. CDR3 sequence (DNA): TGTGCCAGCAGCCCAAGTCCCAGTCCGGATTCACCCCTCCACTTT.

This clonotype is medium-sized. This beta chain appears as a stray read in a library generated for alpha chains; its size is not informative. The chain couples TRBV6-5 to TRBJ1-2; D remains unclear. V lost 0 bases and J lost 4, with 12 bases in between. Germline CDR1 is MNHEY and CDR2 is SVGAGI. The CDR3 is made up of 15 amino acids. The CDR3, as DNA: TGTGCCAGCAGTTACTCGAAGAACAGTCTCTATGGCTACACCTTC. This gives the protein CASSYSKNSLYGYTF.

This clonotype was detected many times. The library was built for alpha chains, so this beta chain is an off-target read and its size means little. V gene TRBV6-6 combines with J gene TRBJ2-6; a weak D match, TRBD1 (6 bases). Germline V gives CDR1 MNHNY, CDR2 SVGAGI (reference sequence). This CDR3 contains 20 residues. Trimming took 0 bases from V and 2 from J, leaving 20 bases between them. The CDR3 sequence is CASSYSRGRGLGPGANVLTF. The DNA of the CDR3 is TGTGCCAGCAGTTACTCGAGGGGCAGGGGATTGGGTCCTGGGGCCAACGTCCTGACTTTC.

At least ten counts were recorded for this clonotype. This beta chain was picked up by a library intended for alpha chains and is off target, so its count carries little meaning. The chain carries TRBV27 and TRBJ2-1, with 7 bases that match TRBD2. CDR3 length equals 15 residues. The ends lost 2 bases at V and 6 bases at J; junction bases unmatched: 7. CDR1 is MNHEY and CDR2 is SMNVEV in the germline V gene (reference sequence). The CDR3 bases are TGTGCCAGCAGTTTAACAGCCCCTAGCGGCAATGAGCAGTTCTTC. The encoded protein is CASSLTAPSGNEQFF.

This clonotype was counted at least ten times. This beta chain is a stray read from a library made for alpha chains; its abundance is not meaningful. The chain combines TRBV6-2 or TRBV6-3 with TRBJ1-1; no definite D call. Germline V CDR1 and CDR2: MNHEY, SVGEGT. Trimming left V 5 bases short and J 3 bases short, with 7 bases between. The length of the CDR3 is 12 residues. CDR3 bases: TGTGCCAGCAGTACCTGGGACACTGAAGCTTTCTTT. Translated, it gives CASSTWDTEAFF.

On this clonotype: This beta chain appears as a stray read in a library generated for alpha chains; its size is not informative. This chain links TRBV7-8 with TRBJ1-1, with 8 bases lining up with TRBD1. J lost 5 bases, V lost 4 bases, and 6 bases had no gene match. The CDR3 loop spans 14 amino acids. Germline V CDR1 and CDR2: SGHVS, FQNEAQ. In DNA form, the CDR3 reads TGTGCCAGCAGCTCCCAGGGGGCGCCAACTGAAGCTTTCTTT. Translation: CASSSQGAPTEAFF.

A remark on this clonotype: This beta chain is off target for a library built for alpha chains, so its abundance means little. The J gene is TRBJ2-2, the V gene TRBV4-1; 7 bases match TRBD2. This CDR3 contains 17 residues. J gave up 0 bases and V 2 bases, and 6 bases lay outside the gene matches. Germline V lookup: CDR1 MGHRA, CDR2 YSYEKL. CDR3: CASSQRISGANTGELFF. CDR3 nucleotides: TGCGCCAGCAGCCAACGTATAAGCGGGGCGAACACCGGGGAGCTGTTTTTT.